Presented here are 4 T cell receptor beta chains from one specimen sequenced in a study of cytotoxic CD8 clonotypes in ibrutinib-treated CLL. Generated by immunoSEQ multiplex PCR, the TCRdb table keeps only in-frame clones and is missing some. The sample consists of roughly 250,000 clones, roughly 70% of them appearing once. Material: PBMCs, obtained after 24 months of ibrutinib treatment. The source is a human donor with chronic lymphocytic leukemia.

In this sample, this clone turned up a few times. The chain recombines TRBV25-1 with TRBJ2-3, with TRBD1 matching over 11 bases. The CDR3 sequence is 13 residues long. The V and J ends lost 6 bases and 5 bases, in that order; junction bases with no gene match: 1. The V gene's germline CDR1 is MGHDK and CDR2 SYGVNS. The CDR3 DNA sequence: TGTGCCAGCAGCGGGACAGGGGGAGATACGCAGTATTTT. Translating gives CASSGTGGDTQYF.

This clone was seen a handful of times. The rearrangement joins TRBV6-5 to TRBJ1-2, with unresolved D. The CDR3 consists of 13 residues. Germline loops: CDR1 MNHEY, CDR2 SVGAGI. The V gene lost 5 bases and the J gene lost 6 bases, with 13 bases spanning the gap. CDR3 amino acids: CASSERPANGYTF. CDR3 DNA: TGTGCCAGCAGTGAACGGCCAGCAAATGGCTACACCTTC.

This chain connects TRBV15 to TRBJ1-5; 9 bases agree with TRBD1. The CDR3 has 15 residues. Unmatched junction bases numbered 7, after V lost 5 bases and J lost 5 bases. Per the germline V gene, CDR1 is LNHNV and CDR2 is YYDKDF (reference sequence). CDR3 sequence: CATSRGDRVDQPQHF. CDR3 nucleotide sequence: TGTGCCACCAGCCGTGGGGACAGGGTGGATCAGCCCCAGCATTTT.

The genes are TRBV25-1 and TRBJ2-1; 7 nucleotides align to TRBD2. V gave up 4 bases and J gave up 9 bases; unmatched junction bases: 6. The CDR3 consists of 13 residues. Germline V gives CDR1 MGHDK, CDR2 SYGVNS. CDR3 amino acids: CASSGTSEGEQFF. In DNA form, the CDR3 reads TGTGCCAGCAGTGGAACTAGCGAGGGTGAGCAGTTCTTC. The full variable domain, rest sourced from reference TRBV25-1 and TRBJ2-1, is EADIYQTPRYLVIGTGKKITLECSQTMGHDKMYWYQQDPGMELHLIHYSYGVNSTEKGDLSSESTVSRIRTEHFPLTLESARPSHTSQYLCASSGTSEGEQFFGPGTRLTVL.